Listed below are T cell receptor beta chains from one sample, sequenced in a study of response to subunit inactivated influenza vaccine. TCRdb called the RT-PCR reads again in MiXCR, with one record for every CDR3 protein. The repertoire holds around 650,000 distinct CDR3 sequences, with 15% to 17% as singletons. The sample here was PBMCs from blood, taken 11 to 12 days after vaccination. Receptors were obtained from a man in his fifties who received an inactivated influenza vaccine. Both conserved end residues are part of each CDR3. The order of the fields is clone size, D gene, V gene, J gene, CDR3 DNA, CDR3 protein. The D gene is left open where the match is weak. Clone size is shown for a subset of rows, as once, few, many or a class of expanded clone.

size: few
D: -
V: TRBV12-3/TRBV12-4
J: TRBJ2-1
DNA: TGTGCCAGCAAACCCGCAGGGATGACGTCCTACAATGAGCAGTTCTTC
CDR3: CASKPAGMTSYNEQFF

size: few
D: -
V: TRBV30
J: TRBJ2-1
DNA: TGTGCCTGGAGCGGGATAATCGACAATGAGCAGTTCTTC
CDR3: CAWSGIIDNEQFF

size: -
D: TRBD1
V: TRBV29-1
J: TRBJ2-2
DNA: TGCAGCGTCGAAGACAGGGGCCGTTGGAACACCGGGGAGCTGTTTTTT
CDR3: CSVEDRGRWNTGELFF

size: few
D: TRBD2
V: TRBV5-4
J: TRBJ2-3
DNA: TGTGCCAGCAGCTCTCGGACTAGCGGGGATAAGTATTTT
CDR3: CASSSRTSGDKYF

size: few
D: -
V: TRBV6-1
J: TRBJ2-6
DNA: TGTGCCAGCAGCCGCGCAAACAGCTATACTAGCTCTGGGGCCAACGTCCTGACTTTC
CDR3: CASSRANSYTSSGANVLTF

size: many
D: TRBD1
V: TRBV3-1
J: TRBJ2-7
DNA: TGTGCCAGCAGCCCAAGACAGGGGCTCTCCTACGAGCAGTACTTC
CDR3: CASSPRQGLSYEQYF

size: -
D: TRBD2
V: TRBV11-2
J: TRBJ2-1
DNA: TGTGCCAGCAGCGGTTGGAGTAGCGGGAGTATCAATGAGCAGTTCTTC
CDR3: CASSGWSSGSINEQFF

size: -
D: TRBD2
V: TRBV7-3
J: TRBJ2-3
DNA: TGTGCCAGCAGCTCCGGGACTAGCGGGACCCATTTCACAGATACGCAGTATTTT
CDR3: CASSSGTSGTHFTDTQYF

size: -
D: -
V: TRBV12-3/TRBV12-4
J: TRBJ2-2
DNA: TGTGCCAGCAGTTTTTCTCTGGGCAGGGTTAGTTTTGGGGAGCTGTTTTTT
CDR3: CASSFSLGRVSFGELFF

size: -
D: -
V: TRBV12-3/TRBV12-4
J: TRBJ1-6
DNA: TGTGCCAGTAGCCATAGACAGTTTGGGGGAGATAATTCACCCCTCCACTTT
CDR3: CASSHRQFGGDNSPLHF

size: once
D: -
V: TRBV6-2/TRBV6-3
J: TRBJ2-7
DNA: TGTGCCAGCAGCGGGACAAGTTCGACGAATACCTACGAGCAGTACTTC
CDR3: CASSGTSSTNTYEQYF

size: many
D: -
V: TRBV12-3/TRBV12-4
J: TRBJ2-7
DNA: TGTGCCAGCAGCCAAGGACCGTGGGAGCAGTACTTC
CDR3: CASSQGPWEQYF

size: -
D: TRBD2
V: TRBV20-1
J: TRBJ2-7
DNA: TGCAGTGCTGACAGCGGGATTCGACGTGGCGAGCAGTACTTC
CDR3: CSADSGIRRGEQYF

size: few
D: -
V: TRBV30
J: TRBJ1-2
DNA: TGTGCCTGGAGTGTATTCTATGGCTACACCTTC
CDR3: CAWSVFYGYTF

size: -
D: -
V: TRBV30
J: TRBJ2-1
DNA: TGTGCCTGGAGTCCTACCAACTCCTACAATGAGCAGTTCTTC
CDR3: CAWSPTNSYNEQFF

size: few
D: TRBD1
V: TRBV4-2
J: TRBJ2-1
DNA: TGTGCCAGCAGCCAAGAAGGGACAGGTAATGAGCAGTTCTTC
CDR3: CASSQEGTGNEQFF

size: once
D: TRBD1
V: TRBV6-2/TRBV6-3
J: TRBJ2-7
DNA: TGTGCCAGCAGTCCGGGACAGGCTTCGAACCTAATTTCCTACGAGCAGTACTTC
CDR3: CASSPGQASNLISYEQYF

size: few
D: -
V: TRBV7-2
J: TRBJ2-7
DNA: TGTGCCAGCAGCTTAGGAAGGGCGACGGGCGAGCAGTACTTC
CDR3: CASSLGRATGEQYF

size: few
D: -
V: TRBV5-1
J: TRBJ1-2
DNA: TGCGCCAGCAGCTTACCCGGGACCTATGGCTACACCTTC
CDR3: CASSLPGTYGYTF

size: -
D: TRBD2
V: TRBV14
J: TRBJ2-3
DNA: TGTGCCAGCAGCCCGAGGACTAGCATGGATATTTTGGATACGCAGTATTTT
CDR3: CASSPRTSMDILDTQYF

size: -
D: -
V: TRBV11-2
J: TRBJ1-3
DNA: TGTGCCAGCAGCCCTAAGAGCTCTGGAAACACCATATATTTT
CDR3: CASSPKSSGNTIYF

size: -
D: TRBD1
V: TRBV4-3
J: TRBJ2-5
DNA: TGCGCCAGCAGGCCCGGGACAGCCCAAGAGACCCAGTACTTC
CDR3: CASRPGTAQETQYF

size: few
D: -
V: TRBV12-3/TRBV12-4
J: TRBJ2-2
DNA: TGTGCCAGCAGTTTGGTCTGGACCGGGGAGCTGTTTTTT
CDR3: CASSLVWTGELFF

size: -
D: -
V: TRBV24-1
J: TRBJ2-5
DNA: TGTGCCACCAGTCCCTCTGGGATTAGAGGGGAGACCCAGTACTTC
CDR3: CATSPSGIRGETQYF